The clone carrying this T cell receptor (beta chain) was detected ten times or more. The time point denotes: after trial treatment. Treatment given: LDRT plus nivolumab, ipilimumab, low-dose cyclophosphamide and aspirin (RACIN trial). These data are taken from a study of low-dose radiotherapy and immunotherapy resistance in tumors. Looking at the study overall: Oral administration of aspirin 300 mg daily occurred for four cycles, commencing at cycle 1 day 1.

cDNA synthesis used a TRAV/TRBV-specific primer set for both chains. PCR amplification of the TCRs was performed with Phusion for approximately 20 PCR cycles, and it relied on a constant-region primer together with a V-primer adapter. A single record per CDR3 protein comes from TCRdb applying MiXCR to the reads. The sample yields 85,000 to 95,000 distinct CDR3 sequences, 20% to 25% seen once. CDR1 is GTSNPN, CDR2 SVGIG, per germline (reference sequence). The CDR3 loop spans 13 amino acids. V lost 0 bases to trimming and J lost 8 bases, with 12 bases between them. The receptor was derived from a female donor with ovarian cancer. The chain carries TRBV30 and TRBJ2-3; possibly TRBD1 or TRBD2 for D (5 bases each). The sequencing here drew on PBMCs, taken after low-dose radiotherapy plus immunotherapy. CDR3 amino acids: CAWSVSGRGTQYF. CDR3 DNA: TGTGCCTGGAGTGTTTCGGGACGGGGTACGCAGTATTTT.